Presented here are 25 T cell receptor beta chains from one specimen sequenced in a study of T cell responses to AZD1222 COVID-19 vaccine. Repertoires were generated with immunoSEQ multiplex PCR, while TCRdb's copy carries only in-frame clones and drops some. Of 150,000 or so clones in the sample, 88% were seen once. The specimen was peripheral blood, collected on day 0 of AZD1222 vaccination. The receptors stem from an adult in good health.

CDR3 amino acids: CASSYSDTDRVYGYTF. CDR3 nucleotides: TGTGCCAGCAGTTACTCCGATACCGACAGGGTCTATGGCTACACCTTC. The chain is built from TRBV6-5 and TRBJ1-2, with 7 bases identical to TRBD1. CDR3 length: 16 amino acids. Trimming took 0 bases from V and 4 from J; bases not matched to a gene: 8. CDR1 and CDR2 from the germline V gene are MNHEY and SVGAGI.

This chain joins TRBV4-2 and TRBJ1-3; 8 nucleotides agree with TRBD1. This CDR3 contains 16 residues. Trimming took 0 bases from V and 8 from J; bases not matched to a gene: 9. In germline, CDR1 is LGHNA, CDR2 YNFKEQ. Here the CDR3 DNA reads TGTGCCAGCAGCCAAGATCTGCCAGGGGGCCGCGACACCATATATTTT. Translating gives CASSQDLPGGRDTIYF.

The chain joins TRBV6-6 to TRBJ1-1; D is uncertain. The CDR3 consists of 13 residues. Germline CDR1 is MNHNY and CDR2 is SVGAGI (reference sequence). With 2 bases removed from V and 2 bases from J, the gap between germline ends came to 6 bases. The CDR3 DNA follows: TGTGCCAGCAGTTACGCTTATAACACTGAAGCTTTCTTT. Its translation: CASSYAYNTEAFF.

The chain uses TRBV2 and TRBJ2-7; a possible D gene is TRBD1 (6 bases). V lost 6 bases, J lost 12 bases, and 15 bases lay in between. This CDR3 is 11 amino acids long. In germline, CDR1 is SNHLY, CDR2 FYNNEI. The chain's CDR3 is CASSDRDKAYF. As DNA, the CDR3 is TGTGCCAGCAGCGACCGGGACAAGGCGTACTTC.

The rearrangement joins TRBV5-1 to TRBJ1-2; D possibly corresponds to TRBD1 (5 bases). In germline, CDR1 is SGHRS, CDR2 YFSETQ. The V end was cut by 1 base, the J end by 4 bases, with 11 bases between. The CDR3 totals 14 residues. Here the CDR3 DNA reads TGCGCCAGCAGCTTGATTTGGCAGGGCTATGGCTACACCTTC. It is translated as CASSLIWQGYGYTF. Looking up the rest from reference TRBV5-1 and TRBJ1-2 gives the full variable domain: KAGVTQTPRYLIKTRGQQVTLSCSPISGHRSVSWYQQTPGQGLQFLFEYFSETQRNKGNFPGRFSGRQFSNSRSEMNVSTLELGDSALYLCASSLIWQGYGYTFGSGTRLTVV.

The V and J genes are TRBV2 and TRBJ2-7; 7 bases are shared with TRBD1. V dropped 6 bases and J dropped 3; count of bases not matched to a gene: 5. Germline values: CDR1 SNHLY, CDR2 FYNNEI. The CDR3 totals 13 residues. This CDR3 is CASRQGSNYEQYF. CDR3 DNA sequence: TGTGCCAGCAGACAGGGGAGTAACTACGAGCAGTACTTC.

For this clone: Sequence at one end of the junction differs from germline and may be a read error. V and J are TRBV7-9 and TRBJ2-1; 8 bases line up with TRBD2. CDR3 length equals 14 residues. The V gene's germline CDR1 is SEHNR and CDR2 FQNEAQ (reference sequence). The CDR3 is CASRLAGITNEQFF. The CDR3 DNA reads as TGTGCCAGCAGGTTAGCGGGGATAACTAATGAGCAGTTCTTC.

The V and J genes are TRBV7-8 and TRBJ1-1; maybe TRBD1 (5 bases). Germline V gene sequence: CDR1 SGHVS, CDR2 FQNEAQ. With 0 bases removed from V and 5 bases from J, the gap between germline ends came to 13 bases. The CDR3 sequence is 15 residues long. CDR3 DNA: TGTGCCAGCAGCTTAGCGGAGGGGTGGTGGACTGAAGCTTTCTTT. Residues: CASSLAEGWWTEAFF.

CDR3 sequence reads: CASSQVAAGSTDTQYF. The CDR3 coding sequence is TGTGCCAGCAGCCAAGTAGCAGCGGGGAGCACAGATACGCAGTATTTT. This rearrangement joins TRBV3-1 (or the pseudogene TRBV3-2) to TRBJ2-3; 7 nucleotides match TRBD2. CDR3 length equals 16 residues. V lost 1 base, J lost 0 bases, and 4 bases stayed unmatched. Germline V gene sequence: CDR1 LGHDT, CDR2 YNNKEL (reference sequence).

The CDR3 is CASALGQGSAGELFF. The CDR3 bases are TGTGCCAGCGCTCTTGGACAGGGGTCTGCGGGGGAGCTGTTTTTT. The J gene is TRBJ2-2, the V gene TRBV11-1; 9 bases map to TRBD1. Trimming removed 8 bases from V and 8 bases from J; junction bases left unmatched: 12. CDR3 length equals 15 residues. CDR1 is SGHAT, CDR2 FQDESV, per germline (reference sequence).

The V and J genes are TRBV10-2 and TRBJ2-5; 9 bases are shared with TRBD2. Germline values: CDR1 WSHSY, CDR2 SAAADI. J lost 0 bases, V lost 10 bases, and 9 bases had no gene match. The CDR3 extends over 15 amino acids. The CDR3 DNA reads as TGCGCCACCATAGCGGGGGCGACGTACCAAGAGACCCAGTACTTC. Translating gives CATIAGATYQETQYF.

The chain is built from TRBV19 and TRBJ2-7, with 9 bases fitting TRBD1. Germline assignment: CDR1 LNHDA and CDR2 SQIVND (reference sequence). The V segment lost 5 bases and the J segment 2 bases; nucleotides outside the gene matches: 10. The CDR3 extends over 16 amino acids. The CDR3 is CASSATGGAGTYEQYF. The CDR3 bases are TGTGCCAGTAGTGCCACAGGGGGCGCAGGTACCTACGAGCAGTACTTC.

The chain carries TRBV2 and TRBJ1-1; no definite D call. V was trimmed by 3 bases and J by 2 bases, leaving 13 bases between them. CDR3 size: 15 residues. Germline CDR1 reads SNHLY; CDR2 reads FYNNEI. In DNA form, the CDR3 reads TGTGCCAGCAGTGAGCTGGACCGAGGAAACACTGAAGCTTTCTTT. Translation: CASSELDRGNTEAFF.

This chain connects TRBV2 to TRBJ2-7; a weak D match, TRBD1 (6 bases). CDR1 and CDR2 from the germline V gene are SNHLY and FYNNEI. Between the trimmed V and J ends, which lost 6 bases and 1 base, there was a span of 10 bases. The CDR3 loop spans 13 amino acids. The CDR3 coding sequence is TGTGCCAGCAGGAGACAGGATTCCTACGAGCAGTACTTC. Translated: CASRRQDSYEQYF.

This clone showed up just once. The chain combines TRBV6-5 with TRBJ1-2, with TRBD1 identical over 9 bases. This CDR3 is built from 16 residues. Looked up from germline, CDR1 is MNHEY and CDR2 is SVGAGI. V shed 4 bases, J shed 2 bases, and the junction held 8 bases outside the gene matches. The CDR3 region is CASSSRTGEANYGYTF. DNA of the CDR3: TGTGCCAGCAGTTCCAGGACAGGGGAGGCCAACTATGGCTACACCTTC.

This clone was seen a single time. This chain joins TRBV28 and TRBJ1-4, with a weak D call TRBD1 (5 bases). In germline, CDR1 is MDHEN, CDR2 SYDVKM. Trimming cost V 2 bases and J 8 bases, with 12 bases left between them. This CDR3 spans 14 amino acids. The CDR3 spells CASSLVGQAEKLFF. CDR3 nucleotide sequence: TGTGCCAGCAGTTTAGTGGGGCAGGCCGAAAAACTGTTTTTT. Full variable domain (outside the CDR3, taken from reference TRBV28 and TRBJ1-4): DVKVTQSSRYLVKRTGEKVFLECVQDMDHENMFWYRQDPGLGLRLIYFSYDVKMKEKGDIPEGYSVSREKKERFSLILESASTNQTSMYLCASSLVGQAEKLFFGSGTQLSVL.

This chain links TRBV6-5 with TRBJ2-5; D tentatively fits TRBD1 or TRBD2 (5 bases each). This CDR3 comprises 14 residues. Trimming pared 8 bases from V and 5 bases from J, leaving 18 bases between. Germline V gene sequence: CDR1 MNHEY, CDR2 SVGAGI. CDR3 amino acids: CASRPGTTFETQYF. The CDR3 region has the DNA TGTGCCAGCCGCCCCGGGACCACCTTTGAGACCCAGTACTTC.

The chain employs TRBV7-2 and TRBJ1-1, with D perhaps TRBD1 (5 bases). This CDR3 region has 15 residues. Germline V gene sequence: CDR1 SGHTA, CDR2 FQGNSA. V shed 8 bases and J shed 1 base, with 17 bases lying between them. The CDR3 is CASHPIRGGNTEAFF. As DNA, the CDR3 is TGTGCCAGCCACCCTATCCGGGGGGGGAACACTGAAGCTTTCTTT. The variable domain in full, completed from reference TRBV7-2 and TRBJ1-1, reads GAGVSQSPSNKVTEKGKDVELRCDPISGHTALYWYRQSLGQGLEFLIYFQGNSAPDKSGLPSDRFSAERTGGSVSTLTIQRTQQEDSAVYLCASHPIRGGNTEAFFGQGTRLTVV.

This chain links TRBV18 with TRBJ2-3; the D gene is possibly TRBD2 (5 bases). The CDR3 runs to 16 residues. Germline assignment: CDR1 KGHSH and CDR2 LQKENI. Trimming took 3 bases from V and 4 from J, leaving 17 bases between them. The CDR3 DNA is TGTGCCAGCTCACCCGACCGGGGATCACACCCAGATACGCAGTATTTT. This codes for CASSPDRGSHPDTQYF.

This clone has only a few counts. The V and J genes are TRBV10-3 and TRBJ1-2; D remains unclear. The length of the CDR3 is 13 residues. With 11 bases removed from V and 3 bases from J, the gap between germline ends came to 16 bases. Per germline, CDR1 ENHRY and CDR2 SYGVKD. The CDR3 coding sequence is TGTGCCGCGTCGTACACGGGTGACTATGGCTACACCTTC. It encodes CAASYTGDYGYTF.

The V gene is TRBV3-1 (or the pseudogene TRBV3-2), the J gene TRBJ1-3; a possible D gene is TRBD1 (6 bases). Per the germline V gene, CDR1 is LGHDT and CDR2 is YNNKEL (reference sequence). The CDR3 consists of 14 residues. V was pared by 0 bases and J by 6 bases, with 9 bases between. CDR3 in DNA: TGTGCCAGCAGCCAAGATTGGGGGGCAAACACCATATATTTT. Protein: CASSQDWGANTIYF.

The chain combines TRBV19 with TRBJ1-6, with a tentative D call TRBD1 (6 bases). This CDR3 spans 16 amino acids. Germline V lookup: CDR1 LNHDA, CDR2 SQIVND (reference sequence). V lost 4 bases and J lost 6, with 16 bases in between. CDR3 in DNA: TGTGCCAGTAGTACGACAGGCGGGGCCTCTAATTCACCCCTCCACTTT. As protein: CASSTTGGASNSPLHF.

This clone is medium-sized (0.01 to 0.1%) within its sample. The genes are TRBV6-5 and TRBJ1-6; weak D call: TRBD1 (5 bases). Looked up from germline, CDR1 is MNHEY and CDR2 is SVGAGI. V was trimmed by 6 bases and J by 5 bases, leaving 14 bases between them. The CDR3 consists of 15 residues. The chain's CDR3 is CASRPLDRDNSPLHF. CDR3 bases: TGTGCCAGCAGACCGCTCGACAGAGATAATTCACCCCTCCACTTT.

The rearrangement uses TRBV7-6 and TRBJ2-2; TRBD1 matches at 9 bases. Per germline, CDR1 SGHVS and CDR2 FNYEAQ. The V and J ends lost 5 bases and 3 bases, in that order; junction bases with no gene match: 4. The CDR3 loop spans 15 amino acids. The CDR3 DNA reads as TGTGCCAGCAGCCCCGGGACAGGGTACACCGGGGAGCTGTTTTTT. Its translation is CASSPGTGYTGELFF.

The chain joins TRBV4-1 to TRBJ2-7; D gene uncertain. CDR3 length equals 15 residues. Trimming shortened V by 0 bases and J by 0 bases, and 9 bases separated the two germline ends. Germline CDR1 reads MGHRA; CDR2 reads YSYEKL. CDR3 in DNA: TGCGCCAGCAGCCAAGATTTAAACCCCTCCTACGAGCAGTACTTC. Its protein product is CASSQDLNPSYEQYF.